What follows describes a single T cell receptor beta chain. Its target is not known. The sample is drawn from a study of siplizumab effects on memory and regulatory T cells. Assay: immunoSEQ multiplex PCR; the TCRdb copy retains only in-frame clones and omits some. The sample shows roughly 100,000 clones, over 90% of them seen only once. Regarding the study as a whole: Researchers did not confirm the suppressive function of proliferating Tregs from siplizumab cultures. An assignable phenotype, naive or memory, was missing from roughly 80-95% of proliferating CD4+ or CD8+ clones.

This CDR3 is built from 15 residues. The sequence was obtained from a human donor in good health. V is TRBV12-2 and J is TRBJ2-3; TRBD2 was called by the table and not checked on the DNA. TRBV12-2 is listed as a pseudogene. Specimen: non-Treg CD4+ T cells sorted from blood. This chain's CDR3 is CASRPEVSSADTQYF. In nucleotides, the CDR3 is TGTGCAAGTCGCCCGGAGGTGTCGTCAGCAGATACGCAGTATTTT.